Listed below are T cell receptor beta chains from one sample, sequenced in a study of blood T cell repertoires in COVID-19. Assay: immunoSEQ multiplex PCR; the TCRdb copy retains only in-frame clones and omits some. Here the sample spans about 150,000 clones, 75% to 90% being singletons. The sample was peripheral blood. These receptors all come from an older woman with active COVID-19. The CDR3 runs from the conserved cysteine through the conserved F or W. D genes are given only for firm matches. Size is stated for part of the rows, as once, few or many counts, or as a class when the clone is expanded.

>TRBJ1-4|TRBV7-2|-|few
TGTGCCAGCAGCTTACGCGGAACAACTAATGAAAAACTGTTTTTT
CASSLRGTTNEKLFF
>TRBJ2-3|TRBV29-1|TRBD1|-
TGCAGCGTTGGGACAGGGGGCACAGATACGCAGTATTTT
CSVGTGGTDTQYF
>TRBJ2-3|TRBV6-6|TRBD2|-
TGTGCCAGCAGTTTTAGCGGGAGGGCCTCAGATACGCAGTATTTT
CASSFSGRASDTQYF
>TRBJ1-6|TRBV25-1|TRBD1|few
TGTGCCAGCAGTGAAGGTCGGACAGGGTATAATTCACCCCTCCACTTT
CASSEGRTGYNSPLHF
>TRBJ1-3|TRBV18|TRBD1|-
TGTGCCAGCTCGACAGGGGCAGGAAACACCATATATTTT
CASSTGAGNTIYF
>TRBJ1-5|TRBV28|TRBD1|-
TGTGCCAGCAGGCTACAGGGGATTGGCAATCAGCCCCAGCATTTT
CASRLQGIGNQPQHF
>TRBJ2-7|TRBV2|-|-
TGTGCCAGCAAGGTTAGCGCTGTAGGCGAGCAGTACTTC
CASKVSAVGEQYF
>TRBJ2-7|TRBV3-1/TRBV3-2|TRBD1|-
TGCGCCAGCAGCGCAATGGCGGACAGGGTAGCCGAGCAGTACTTC
CASSAMADRVAEQYF
>TRBJ1-2|TRBV5-1|TRBD1|-
TGCGCCAGCAGCATGACAGGGGACTACTATGGCTACACCTTC
CASSMTGDYYGYTF
>TRBJ1-2|TRBV6-6|-|once
TGTGCCAGCAACCCAACAGGGAATAGCGGCTACACCTTC
CASNPTGNSGYTF
>TRBJ1-5|TRBV10-2|-|once
TGCGCCAGCAGTGAGTCGAGGTATAATCAGCCCCAGCATTTT
CASSESRYNQPQHF
>TRBJ1-1|TRBV19|-|-
TGTGCCAGTAGTACCCACTCAGTCGACTCGGGGGAAGCTTTCTTT
CASSTHSVDSGEAFF
>TRBJ1-2|TRBV24-1|-|once
TGTGCCACCAGCATGGACGGCAGGAGGGTTGGCTACACCTTC
CATSMDGRRVGYTF
>TRBJ1-6|TRBV19|TRBD1|-
TGTGCCAGTTCAACAGGGGGCGGGTCACCCCTCCACTTT
CASSTGGGSPLHF
>TRBJ1-2|TRBV6-2/TRBV6-3|-|-
TGTGCCAGCAGTTACTCGACCAGGGGAGATGGCTACACCTTC
CASSYSTRGDGYTF
>TRBJ1-1|TRBV28|-|-
TGTGCCAGCAGTTTACTCACTGAAGCTTTCTTT
CASSLLTEAFF
>TRBJ2-2|TRBV19|-|-
TGTGCCAGTAGTATTTCCGGAAGCTGGGACTTTTCTACCGGGGAGCTGTTTTTT
CASSISGSWDFSTGELFF
>TRBJ2-3|TRBV6-2/TRBV6-3|-|-
TGTGCCAGCAGTTACTCGACACTCACAGATACGCAGTATTTT
CASSYSTLTDTQYF
>TRBJ2-7|TRBV6-2/TRBV6-3|TRBD1|-
TGTGCCAGCAGTTACTCCGACAGGGAATGGTCCCTTAACTCCTACGAGCAGTACTTC
CASSYSDREWSLNSYEQYF
>TRBJ2-7|TRBV7-2|-|-
TGTGCCAGCAGCTTAAACAGAGTCTACGAGCAGTACTTC
CASSLNRVYEQYF
>TRBJ2-1|TRBV12-3/TRBV12-4|-|-
TGTGCCAGCAGTTTTAAGCCGGGTGAGCAGTTCTTC
CASSFKPGEQFF
>TRBJ1-1|TRBV28|-|-
TGTGCCAGCAGTCTCCTATGGGGGGGCACTGAAGCTTTCTTT
CASSLLWGGTEAFF
>TRBJ1-2|TRBV7-6|TRBD1|once
TGTGCCAGCAGCTCTTGGGTTTCGGGACAGGGGACGGATGGCTACACCTTC
CASSSWVSGQGTDGYTF
>TRBJ1-4|TRBV4-3|-|-
TGCGCCAGCAGCCAATCAAACCGGGAGCCCGAAAAACTGTTTTTT
CASSQSNREPEKLFF
>TRBJ1-3|TRBV4-2|TRBD1|once
TGTGCCAGCAGCCAGACGGACAGGAGCTCTGGAAACACCATATATTTT
CASSQTDRSSGNTIYF
>TRBJ2-1|TRBV28|TRBD2|-
TGTGCCACCCAATCACTAGCGGGAGGGGGTAATGAGCAGTTCTTC
CATQSLAGGGNEQFF
>TRBJ2-5|TRBV25-1|-|once
TGTGCCAGCAGTGAACTTTCGGAGACCCAGTACTTC
CASSELSETQYF
>TRBJ1-4|TRBV29-1|-|-
TGCAGCGTTGTTGGCAGGGAGGCCGAAAAACTGTTTTTT
CSVVGREAEKLFF
>TRBJ2-1|TRBV24-1|TRBD2|-
TGTGCCACCAGTGATTTGCAGACTAGCGGATCCGGGAATGAGCAGTTCTTC
CATSDLQTSGSGNEQFF
>TRBJ2-3|TRBV9|TRBD2|-
TGTGCCAGCAGCGTAGGGACTAGTCCCACAGATACGCAGTATTTT
CASSVGTSPTDTQYF
>TRBJ2-3|TRBV5-1|TRBD2|-
TGCGCCAGCAGCGAGGTAGCGGGGGGGAGCACAGATACGCAGTATTTT
CASSEVAGGSTDTQYF
>TRBJ1-2|TRBV5-6|-|-
TGTGCCAGCAGCTTGTCGGAGGGGCCTTATGGCTACACCTTC
CASSLSEGPYGYTF
>TRBJ2-5|TRBV6-5|-|-
TGTGCCAGCAGGGCACAGGGGACTCAAGAGACCCAGTACTTC
CASRAQGTQETQYF
>TRBJ2-7|TRBV28|-|-
TGTGCCAGCAGTGCTGGGCCCACCTACGAGCAGTACTTC
CASSAGPTYEQYF
>TRBJ1-2|TRBV20-1|-|few
TGCAGTGCTAGTGGTCAGGGGAGGGAATATGGCTACACCTTC
CSASGQGREYGYTF
>TRBJ2-7|TRBV28|-|-
TGTGCCAGCAGTTCCCGCCTGAGGGAAGCCTACGAGCAGTACTTC
CASSSRLREAYEQYF